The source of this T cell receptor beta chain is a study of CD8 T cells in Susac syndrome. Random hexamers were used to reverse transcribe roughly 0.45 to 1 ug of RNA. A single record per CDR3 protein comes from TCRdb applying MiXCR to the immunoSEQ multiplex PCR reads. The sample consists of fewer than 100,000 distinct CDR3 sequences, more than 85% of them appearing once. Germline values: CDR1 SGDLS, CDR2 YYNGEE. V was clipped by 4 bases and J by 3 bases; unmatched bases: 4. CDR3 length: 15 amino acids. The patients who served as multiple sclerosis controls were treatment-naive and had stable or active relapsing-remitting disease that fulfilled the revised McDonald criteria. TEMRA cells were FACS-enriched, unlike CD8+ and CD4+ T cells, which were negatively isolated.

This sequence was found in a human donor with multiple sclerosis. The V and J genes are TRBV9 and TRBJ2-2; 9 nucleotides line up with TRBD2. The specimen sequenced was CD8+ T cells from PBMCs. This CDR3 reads CASSLAGSHTGELFF. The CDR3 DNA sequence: TGTGCCAGCAGCCTAGCGGGGAGCCACACCGGGGAGCTGTTTTTT.